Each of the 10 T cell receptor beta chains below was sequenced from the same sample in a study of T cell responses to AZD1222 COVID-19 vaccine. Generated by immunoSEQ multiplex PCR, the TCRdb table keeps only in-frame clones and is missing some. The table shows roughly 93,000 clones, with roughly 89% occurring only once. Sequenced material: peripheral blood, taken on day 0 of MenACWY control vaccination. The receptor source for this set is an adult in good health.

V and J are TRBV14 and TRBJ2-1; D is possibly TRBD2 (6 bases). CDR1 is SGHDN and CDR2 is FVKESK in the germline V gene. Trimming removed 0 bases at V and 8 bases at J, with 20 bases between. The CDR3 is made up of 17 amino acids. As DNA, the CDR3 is TGTGCCAGCAGCCAAGATCGAAGCGGGCCCCGAAGGGATGAGCAGTTCTTC. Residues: CASSQDRSGPRRDEQFF.

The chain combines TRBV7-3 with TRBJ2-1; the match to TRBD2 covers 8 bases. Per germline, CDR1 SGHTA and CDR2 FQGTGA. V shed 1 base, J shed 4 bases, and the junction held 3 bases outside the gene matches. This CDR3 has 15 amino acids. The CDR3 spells CASSLSASGYNEQFF. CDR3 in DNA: TGTGCCAGCAGCTTAAGTGCTAGCGGGTACAATGAGCAGTTCTTC. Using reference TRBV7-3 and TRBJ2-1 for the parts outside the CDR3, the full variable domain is GAGVSQTPSNKVTEKGKYVELRCDPISGHTALYWYRQSLGQGPEFLIYFQGTGAADDSGLPNDRFFAVRPEGSVSTLKIQRTERGDSAVYLCASSLSASGYNEQFFGPGTRLTVL.

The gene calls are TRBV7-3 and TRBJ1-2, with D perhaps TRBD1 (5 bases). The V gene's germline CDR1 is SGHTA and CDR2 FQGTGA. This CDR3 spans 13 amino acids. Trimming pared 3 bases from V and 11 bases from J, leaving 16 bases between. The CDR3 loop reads CASSFGPGTQYTF. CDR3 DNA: TGTGCCAGCAGCTTCGGTCCCGGGACTCAGTACACCTTC.

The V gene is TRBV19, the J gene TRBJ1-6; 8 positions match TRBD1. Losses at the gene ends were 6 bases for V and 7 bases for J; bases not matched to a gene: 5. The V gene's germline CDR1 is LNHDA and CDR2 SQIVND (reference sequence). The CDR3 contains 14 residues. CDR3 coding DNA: TGTGCCAGTAGCGACAGGGGAAGCAATTCACCCCTCCACTTT. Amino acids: CASSDRGSNSPLHF.

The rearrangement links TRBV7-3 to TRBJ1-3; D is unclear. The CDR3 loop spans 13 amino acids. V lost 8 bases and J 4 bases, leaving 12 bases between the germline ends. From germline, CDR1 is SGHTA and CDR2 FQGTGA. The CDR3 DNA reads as TGTGCCAGCGCCCTACAGTACGGAAACACCATATATTTT. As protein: CASALQYGNTIYF.

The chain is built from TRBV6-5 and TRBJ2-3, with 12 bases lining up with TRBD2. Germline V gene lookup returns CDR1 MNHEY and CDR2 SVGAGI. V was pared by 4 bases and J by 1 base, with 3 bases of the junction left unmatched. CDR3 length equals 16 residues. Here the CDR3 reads CASSLGTSGRTDTQYF. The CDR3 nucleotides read TGTGCCAGCAGTTTGGGGACTAGCGGGCGCACAGATACGCAGTATTTT.

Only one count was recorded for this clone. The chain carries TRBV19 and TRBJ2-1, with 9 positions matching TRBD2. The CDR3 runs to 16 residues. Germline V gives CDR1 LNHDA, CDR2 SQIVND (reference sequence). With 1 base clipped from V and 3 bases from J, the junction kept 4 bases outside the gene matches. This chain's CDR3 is CASSIGLAGLYNEQFF. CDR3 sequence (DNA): TGTGCCAGTAGTATAGGGCTAGCGGGGCTCTACAATGAGCAGTTCTTC.

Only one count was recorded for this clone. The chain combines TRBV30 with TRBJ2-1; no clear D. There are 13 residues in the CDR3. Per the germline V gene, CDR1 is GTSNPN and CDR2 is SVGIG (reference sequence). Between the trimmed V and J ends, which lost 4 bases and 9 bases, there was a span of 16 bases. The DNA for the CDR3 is TGTGCCTGGACCCTGGTTAGCAGTAGTGAGCAGTTCTTC. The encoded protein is CAWTLVSSSEQFF.

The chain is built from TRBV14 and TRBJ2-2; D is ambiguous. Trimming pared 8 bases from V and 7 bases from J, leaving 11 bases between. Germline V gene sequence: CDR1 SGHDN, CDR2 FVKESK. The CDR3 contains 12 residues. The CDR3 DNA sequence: TGTGCCAGCTCCCCGGATTACGGGGAGCTGTTTTTT. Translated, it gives CASSPDYGELFF.

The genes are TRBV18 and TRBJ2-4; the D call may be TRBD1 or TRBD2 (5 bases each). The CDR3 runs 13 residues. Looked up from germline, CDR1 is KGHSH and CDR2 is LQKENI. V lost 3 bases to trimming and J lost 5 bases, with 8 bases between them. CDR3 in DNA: TGTGCCAGCTCACCCCCGGGACAAAACATTCAGTACTTC. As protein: CASSPPGQNIQYF.